This TCR beta chain appears in the sequencing data of a study of blood T cell repertoires in COVID-19 (TCRdb year 2020). Study-level background: The collaborator samples originated in the United States, Italy and Spain and spanned the acute and convalescent phases of COVID-19. The prospective study material was composed of cDNA or gDNA derived from T cells, B-cell-depleted T cells, or PBMCs. Subjects who had been exposed to COVID-19, were actively infected with it, or had recovered from it provided the deeply sampled blood TCRbeta repertoires that made up the dataset. The repertoires were made available in a free public database intended to serve as a resource for research on the immune response to SARS-CoV-2. The samples were drawn from the first 160 participants of the ongoing ImmuneRACE study and from roughly 1,300 subjects provided by 6 global collaborators. The sample metadata nearly always contained a de-identified subject ID, COVID-19 status, age in years and sex. HLA class I and class II types, where available, came from metadata supplied by the sample provider rather than from assay-based typing.

The immunoSEQ Assay, a bias-controlled multiplex PCR, was used to amplify TCRbeta CDR3 regions from genomic DNA. The authors processed their data as follows. Nucleated cell counts per sample were estimated from amplification of reference gene primers within the assay. To quantify the absolute abundance of each unique TCRbeta CDR3 rearrangement, sequence reads were collapsed and filtered. For each sample, productive Simpson clonality was calculated by taking the square root of Simpson's diversity index across productive rearrangements. In TCRdb, the immuneACCESS table is reduced to in-frame sequences with V and J assigned. These tables do not hold every clone; where another copy was compared, an unresolved V gene accounts for under half, and the others remain unexplained. The V and J calls and clone size come from that table; D and trimming were worked out from the DNA. The sample includes about 54,000 clones, with approximately 88% observed a single time. In total, the top ten clones hold roughly 3.4% of the sample.

Here is what the overall study found, with its caveats: How much clinical and demographic metadata was included differed by source and by participant, and the metadata was provided uncurated.

V is clipped by 7 bases and J by 0 bases, and the sequence between their germline boundaries is 16 bases long. The CDR3, cysteine through phenylalanine, is 15 amino acids long. Only CDR3 DNA is held: 45 bases, read in frame from base 1. The germline V gene encodes CDR1 MNHEY and CDR2 SVGAGI. At one collaborating source in Seattle, patients were enrolled during active infection and were followed longitudinally through the course of disease. Whole blood was collected in K2EDTA tubes by collaborating institutions according to the institutions' own protocols. For TCRbeta analysis, collaborator samples were shipped as frozen whole blood, as isolated PBMCs, or as DNA extracted from either sample type. As for this clone: Its antigen has not been determined. No base qualities exist here, and no much larger clone lies one base off it.

Sequencing input: peripheral blood. The rearrangement joined TRBV6-5 to TRBJ2-7; there is no confident call for the D gene. The TCR sequence derives from a middle-aged man with COVID-19, enrolled during active disease. The CDR3 protein: CASTYTTTVSYEQYF. The DNA sequence follows: TGTGCCAGCACCTACACGACAACCGTCTCCTACGAGCAGTACTTC.